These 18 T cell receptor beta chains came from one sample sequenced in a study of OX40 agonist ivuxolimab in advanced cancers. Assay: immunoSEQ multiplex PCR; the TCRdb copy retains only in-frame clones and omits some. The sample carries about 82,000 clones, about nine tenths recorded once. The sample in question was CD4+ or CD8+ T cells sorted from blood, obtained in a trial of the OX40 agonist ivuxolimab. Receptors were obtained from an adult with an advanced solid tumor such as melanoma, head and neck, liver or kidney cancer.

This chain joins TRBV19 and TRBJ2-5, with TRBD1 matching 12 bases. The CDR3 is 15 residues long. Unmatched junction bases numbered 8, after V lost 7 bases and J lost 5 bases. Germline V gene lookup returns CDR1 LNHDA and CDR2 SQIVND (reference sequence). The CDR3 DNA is TGTGCCAGTAACCCGGGACAGGGGGCCTGGGAGACCCAGTACTTC. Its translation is CASNPGQGAWETQYF.

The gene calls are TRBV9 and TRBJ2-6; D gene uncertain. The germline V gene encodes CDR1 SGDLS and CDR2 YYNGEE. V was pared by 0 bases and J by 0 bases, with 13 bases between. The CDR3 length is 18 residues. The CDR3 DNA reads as TGTGCCAGCAGCGTAGAAGGGATTGATAACTCTGGGGCCAACGTCCTGACTTTC. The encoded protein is CASSVEGIDNSGANVLTF.

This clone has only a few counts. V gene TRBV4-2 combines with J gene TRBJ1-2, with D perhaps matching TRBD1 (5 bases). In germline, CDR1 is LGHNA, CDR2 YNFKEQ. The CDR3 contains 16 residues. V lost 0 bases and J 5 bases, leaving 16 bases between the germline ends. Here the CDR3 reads CASSQDEETAIYGYTF. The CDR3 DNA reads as TGTGCCAGCAGCCAAGATGAAGAGACAGCGATATATGGCTACACCTTC.

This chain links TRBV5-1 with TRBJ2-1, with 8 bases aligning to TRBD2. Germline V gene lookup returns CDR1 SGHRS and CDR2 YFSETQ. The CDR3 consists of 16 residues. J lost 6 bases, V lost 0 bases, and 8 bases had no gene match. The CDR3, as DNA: TGCGCCAGCAGCTTGGTATCCGGGGGGGCCACCAATGAGCAGTTCTTC. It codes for CASSLVSGGATNEQFF.

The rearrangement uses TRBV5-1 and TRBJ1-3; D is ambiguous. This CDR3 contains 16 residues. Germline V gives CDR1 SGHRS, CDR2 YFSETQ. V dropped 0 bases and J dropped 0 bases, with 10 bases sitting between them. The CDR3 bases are TGCGCCAGCAGCTTGGGTCTGGTATACTCTGGAAACACCATATATTTT. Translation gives CASSLGLVYSGNTIYF. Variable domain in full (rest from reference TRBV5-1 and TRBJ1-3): KAGVTQTPRYLIKTRGQQVTLSCSPISGHRSVSWYQQTPGQGLQFLFEYFSETQRNKGNFPGRFSGRQFSNSRSEMNVSTLELGDSALYLCASSLGLVYSGNTIYFGEGSWLTVV.

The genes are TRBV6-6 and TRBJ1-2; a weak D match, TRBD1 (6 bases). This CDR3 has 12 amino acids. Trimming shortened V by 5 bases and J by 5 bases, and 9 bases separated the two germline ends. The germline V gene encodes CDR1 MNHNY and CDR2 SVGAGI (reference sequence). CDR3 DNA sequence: TGTGCCAGCAGTCCTACAGGGTATGGCTACACCTTC. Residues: CASSPTGYGYTF.

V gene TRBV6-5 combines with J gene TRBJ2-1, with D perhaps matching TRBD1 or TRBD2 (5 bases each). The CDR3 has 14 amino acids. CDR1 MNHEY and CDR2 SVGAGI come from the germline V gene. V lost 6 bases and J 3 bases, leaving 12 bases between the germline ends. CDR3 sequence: CASRPGRLYNEQFF. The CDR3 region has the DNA TGTGCCAGCAGACCGGGACGACTCTACAATGAGCAGTTCTTC.

CDR3 sequence (DNA): TGTGCCAGCAGCCGAGGGGGACTAGCGGGGAAAGAGACCCAGTACTTC. Protein: CASSRGGLAGKETQYF. The chain employs TRBV5-4 and TRBJ2-5, with 13 bases aligning to TRBD2. Germline V CDR1 and CDR2: SGHNT, YYREEE (reference sequence). V lost 4 bases and J lost 3; bases outside the gene matches: 6. The CDR3 length is 16 residues. Combining the CDR3 with reference TRBV5-4 and TRBJ2-5 gives the whole variable domain ETGVTQSPTHLIKTRGQQVTLRCSSQSGHNTVSWYQQALGQGPQFIFQYYREEENGRGNFPPRFSGLQFPNYSSELNVNALELDDSALYLCASSRGGLAGKETQYFGPGTRLLVL.

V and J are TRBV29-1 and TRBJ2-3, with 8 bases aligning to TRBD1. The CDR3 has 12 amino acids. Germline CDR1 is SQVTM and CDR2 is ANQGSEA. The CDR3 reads CTIQGAEDTQYF. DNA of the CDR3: TGCACCATTCAGGGGGCTGAAGATACGCAGTATTTT.

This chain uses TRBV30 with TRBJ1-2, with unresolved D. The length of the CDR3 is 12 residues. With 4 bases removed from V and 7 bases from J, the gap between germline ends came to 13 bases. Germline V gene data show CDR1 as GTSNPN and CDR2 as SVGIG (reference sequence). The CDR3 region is CAWTVGPPGYTF. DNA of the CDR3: TGTGCCTGGACCGTAGGGCCCCCTGGCTACACCTTC.

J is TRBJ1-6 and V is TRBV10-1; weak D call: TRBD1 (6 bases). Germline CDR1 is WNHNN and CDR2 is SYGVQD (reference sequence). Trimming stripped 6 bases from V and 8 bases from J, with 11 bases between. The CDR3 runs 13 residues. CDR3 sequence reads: CASSGTLDSPLHF. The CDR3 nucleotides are TGCGCCAGCAGCGGGACATTGGATTCACCCCTCCACTTT.

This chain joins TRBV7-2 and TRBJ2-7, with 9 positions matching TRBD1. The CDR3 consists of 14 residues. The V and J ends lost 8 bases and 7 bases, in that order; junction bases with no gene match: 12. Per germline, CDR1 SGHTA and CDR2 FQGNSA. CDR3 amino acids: CASSREQGAREQYF. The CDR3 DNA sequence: TGTGCCAGCTCACGGGAACAGGGGGCGCGAGAGCAGTACTTC.

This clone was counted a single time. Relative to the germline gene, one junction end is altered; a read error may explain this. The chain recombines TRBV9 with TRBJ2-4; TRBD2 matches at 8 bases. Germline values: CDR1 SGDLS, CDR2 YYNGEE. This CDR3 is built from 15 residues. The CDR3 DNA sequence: TGTGCCAGCAGCGTTGATGGACTAGCCCAAAACATTCAGTACTTC. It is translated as CASSVDGLAQNIQYF.

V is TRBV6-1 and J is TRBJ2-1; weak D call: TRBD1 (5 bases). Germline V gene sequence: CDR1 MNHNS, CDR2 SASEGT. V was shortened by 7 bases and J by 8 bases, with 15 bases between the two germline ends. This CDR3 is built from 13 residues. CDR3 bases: TGTGCCAGCAACGGACACTCTAGGGATGAGCAGTTCTTC. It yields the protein CASNGHSRDEQFF.

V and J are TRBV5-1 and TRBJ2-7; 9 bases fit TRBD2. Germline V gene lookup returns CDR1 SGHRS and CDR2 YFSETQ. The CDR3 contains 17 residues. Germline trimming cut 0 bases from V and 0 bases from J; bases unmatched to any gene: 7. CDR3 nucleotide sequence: TGCGCCAGCAGCTTGGGCCGGACTAGCGATAGCTCCTACGAGCAGTACTTC. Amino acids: CASSLGRTSDSSYEQYF. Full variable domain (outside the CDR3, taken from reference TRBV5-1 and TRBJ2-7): KAGVTQTPRYLIKTRGQQVTLSCSPISGHRSVSWYQQTPGQGLQFLFEYFSETQRNKGNFPGRFSGRQFSNSRSEMNVSTLELGDSALYLCASSLGRTSDSSYEQYFGPGTRLTVT.

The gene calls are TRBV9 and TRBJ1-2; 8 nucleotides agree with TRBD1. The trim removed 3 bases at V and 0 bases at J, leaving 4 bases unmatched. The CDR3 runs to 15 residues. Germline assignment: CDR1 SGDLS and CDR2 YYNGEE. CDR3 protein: CASSGTGGANYGYTF. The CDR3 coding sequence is TGTGCCAGCAGCGGTACAGGGGGAGCTAACTATGGCTACACCTTC. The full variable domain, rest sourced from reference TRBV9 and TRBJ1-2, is DSGVTQTPKHLITATGQRVTLRCSPRSGDLSVYWYQQSLDQGLQFLIQYYNGEERAKGNILERFSAQQFPDLHSELNLSSLELGDSALYFCASSGTGGANYGYTFGSGTRLTVV.

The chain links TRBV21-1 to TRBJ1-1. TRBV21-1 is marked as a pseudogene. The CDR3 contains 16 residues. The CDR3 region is CASSTTVPTISSEAFF. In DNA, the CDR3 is TGTGCCAGCAGCACCACAGTCCCGACTATCTCTTCTGAAGCTTTCTTT.

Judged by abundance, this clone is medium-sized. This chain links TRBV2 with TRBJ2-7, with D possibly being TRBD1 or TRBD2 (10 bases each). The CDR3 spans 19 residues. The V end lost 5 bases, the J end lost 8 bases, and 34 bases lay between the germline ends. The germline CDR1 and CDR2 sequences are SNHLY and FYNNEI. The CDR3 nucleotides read TGTGCCAGCAGTTATATCCCGGGACAGGGGCTAGCGGGAGTAAATCAGCAGTACTTC. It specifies CASSYIPGQGLAGVNQQYF.